The rows below give T cell receptor beta chains drawn from one sample of a study of shared clonotypes between healthy human individuals. Assay used: immunoSEQ multiplex PCR; TCRdb lists only in-frame clones, some missing. The top ten clones hold more than 1.5% of a sample with about 770,000 clones, around 70% of them seen once. Input material: memory CD4+ T cells sorted from blood. The receptors originated from a woman aged 25-40 years in good health. The CDR3 runs from the conserved cysteine through the conserved F or W. Each record gives: J gene, D gene, clone size, V gene, CDR3 DNA, CDR3 protein. A D gene is named only where the DNA matches it firmly. Expanded clones get a size class; other rows say once, few or many, or leave the size out.

TRBJ1-1 | - | - | TRBV30 | TGTGCCTGGACCCGGTACAGGGAGAACACTGAAGCTTTCTTT | CAWTRYRENTEAFF
TRBJ2-1 | - | - | TRBV5-4 | TGTGCCAGCAGCTTCCCAGGGATGGGGGGTTACAATGAGCAGTTCTTC | CASSFPGMGGYNEQFF
TRBJ1-4 | - | - | TRBV28 | TGTGCCAGCAGTTTTTTAACTGGGTTTGGAGAAAAACTGTTTTTT | CASSFLTGFGEKLFF
TRBJ2-1 | - | - | TRBV2 | TGTGCCAGCAGCTCGGGACGGACCTCCTACAATGAGCAGTTCTTC | CASSSGRTSYNEQFF
TRBJ2-5 | TRBD2 | - | TRBV11-2 | TGTGCCAGCAGCCTTGGTAGGACTAGCGAACAAGAGACCCAGTACTTC | CASSLGRTSEQETQYF
TRBJ2-7 | - | - | TRBV2 | TGTGCCAGCACTTTATTTCGGACCGGGACAAACTCCTACGAGCAGTACTTC | CASTLFRTGTNSYEQYF
TRBJ2-2 | - | - | TRBV19 | TGTGCCAGTAGAGTGAACAGGGAGGGCACCGGGGAGCTGTTTTTT | CASRVNREGTGELFF
TRBJ1-4 | - | - | TRBV5-5 | TGTGCCAGCAGCTTGGGGCTACAGGAGAGTGAAAAACTGTTTTTT | CASSLGLQESEKLFF
TRBJ1-1 | TRBD1 | few | TRBV5-1 | TGCGCCAGCAGCCCTGGGACAGGGGGAAGGACCACTGAAGCTTTCTTT | CASSPGTGGRTTEAFF
TRBJ2-2 | TRBD1 | - | TRBV10-3 | TGTGCCATCAGTGTTGGAGGACAGGGGAACACCGGGGAGCTGTTTTTT | CAISVGGQGNTGELFF